This T cell receptor beta chain was recorded in a study of blood T cell repertoires in COVID-19. As for the study in general: From the United States, Italy and Spain came samples of acute and convalescent COVID-19.

Authors' data handling: Nucleated cell counts were estimated from reference gene primer amplification. Assay used: immunoSEQ multiplex PCR; TCRdb lists only in-frame clones, some missing. V and J calls and clone size are as listed in that table; D and trimming were resolved from the DNA. The table has roughly 130,000 clones, around nine tenths seen once. This CDR3 region has 13 residues. J gave up 7 bases and V 5 bases, and 6 bases lay outside the gene matches. This sequence was found in a man aged 45-60 years with active COVID-19. The chain uses TRBV12-3 or TRBV12-4 and TRBJ1-2; 8 bases line up with TRBD1. Source material: peripheral blood. The CDR3 region is CASSPDRAGGYTF. The DNA for the CDR3 is TGTGCCAGCAGTCCGGACAGGGCGGGTGGCTACACCTTC.